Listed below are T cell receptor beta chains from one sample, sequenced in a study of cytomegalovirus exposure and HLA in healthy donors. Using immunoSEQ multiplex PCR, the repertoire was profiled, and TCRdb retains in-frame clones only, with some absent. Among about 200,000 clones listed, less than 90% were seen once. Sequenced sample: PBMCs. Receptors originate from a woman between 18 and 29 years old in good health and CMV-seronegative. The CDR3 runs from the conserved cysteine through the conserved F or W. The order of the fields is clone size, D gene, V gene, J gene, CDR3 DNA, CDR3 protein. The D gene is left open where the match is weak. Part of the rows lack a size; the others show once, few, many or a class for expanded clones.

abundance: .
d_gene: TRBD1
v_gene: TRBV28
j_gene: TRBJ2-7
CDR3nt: TGTGCCAGCACCCCCCGGGACAGGGGGGGCGAGCAGTACTTC
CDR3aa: CASTPRDRGGEQYF

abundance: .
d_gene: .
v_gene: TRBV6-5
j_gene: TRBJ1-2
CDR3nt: TGTGCCAGCAAGCGGGGGCTCGATGGCTACACCTTC
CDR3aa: CASKRGLDGYTF

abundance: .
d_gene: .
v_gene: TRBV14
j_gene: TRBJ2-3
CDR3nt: TGTGCCAGCAGCCCTACCGGGACGAGGTGGTCAGATACGCAGTATTTT
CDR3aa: CASSPTGTRWSDTQYF

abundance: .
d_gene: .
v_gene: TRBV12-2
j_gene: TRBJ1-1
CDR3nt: TGTGCAAGTCGCTTAGTGTCAGGGGGCCACACTGAAGCTTTCTTT
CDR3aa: CASRLVSGGHTEAFF

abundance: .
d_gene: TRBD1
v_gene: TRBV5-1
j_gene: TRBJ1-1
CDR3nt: TGCGCCAGCAGCTTGTTGGAGGGGACAGGGGGCGGAGGTACTGAAGCTTTCTTT
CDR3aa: CASSLLEGTGGGGTEAFF

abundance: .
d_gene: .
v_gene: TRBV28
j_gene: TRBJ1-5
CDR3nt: TGTGCCAGCAGTTTTCAGGGTTGGAGGGCCCAGCATTTT
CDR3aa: CASSFQGWRAQHF

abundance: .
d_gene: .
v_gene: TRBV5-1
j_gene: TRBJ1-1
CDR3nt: TGCGCCAGCAGCTTGGATTCGGGACAGAACACTGAAGCTTTCTTT
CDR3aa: CASSLDSGQNTEAFF

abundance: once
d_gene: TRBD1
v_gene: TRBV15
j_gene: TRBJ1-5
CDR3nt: TGTGCCACCAGCAGGGGAGACAGGGGGGGCAATCAGCCCCAGCATTTT
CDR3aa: CATSRGDRGGNQPQHF

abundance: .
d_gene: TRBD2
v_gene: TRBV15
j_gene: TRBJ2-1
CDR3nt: TGTGCCACCAGCAGAGATTATCGAGCGGGAGGAAGTGAGCAGTTCTTC
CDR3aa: CATSRDYRAGGSEQFF

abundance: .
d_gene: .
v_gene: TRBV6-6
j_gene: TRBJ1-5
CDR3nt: TGTGCCAGCAGTTACGAACAGGGTAGCAATCAGCCCCAGCATTTT
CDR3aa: CASSYEQGSNQPQHF

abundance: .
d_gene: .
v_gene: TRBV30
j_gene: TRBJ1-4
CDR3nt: TGTGCCTGGAGTCGGAACAGGGCAAATGAAAAACTGTTTTTT
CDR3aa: CAWSRNRANEKLFF

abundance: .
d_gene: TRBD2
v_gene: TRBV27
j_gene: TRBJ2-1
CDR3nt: TGTGCCAGCCGGACTAGCGGGTTTTCCTACAATGAGCAGTTCTTC
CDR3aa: CASRTSGFSYNEQFF

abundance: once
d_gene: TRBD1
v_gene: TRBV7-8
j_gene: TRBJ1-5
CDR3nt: TGTGCCAGCAGCGGACAGGGCAATCAGCCCCAGCATTTT
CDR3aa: CASSGQGNQPQHF

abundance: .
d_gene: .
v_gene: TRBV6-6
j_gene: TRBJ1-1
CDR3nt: TGTGCCAGCAGCCTAACAGTTAACACTGAAGCTTTCTTT
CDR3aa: CASSLTVNTEAFF

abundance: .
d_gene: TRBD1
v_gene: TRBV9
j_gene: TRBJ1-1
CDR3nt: TGTGCCAGCAGCCAACTTGATTCAGGGGGCAAGGCTTTCTTT
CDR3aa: CASSQLDSGGKAFF

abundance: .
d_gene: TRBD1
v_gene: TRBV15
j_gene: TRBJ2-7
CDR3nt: TGTGCCACCAGCAGGGGGGACAGCTCCTACGAGCAGTACTTC
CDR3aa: CATSRGDSSYEQYF

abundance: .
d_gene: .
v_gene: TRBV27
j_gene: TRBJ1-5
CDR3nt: TGTGCCAGCCGGACCCTTAATCAGCCCCAGCATTTT
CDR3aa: CASRTLNQPQHF

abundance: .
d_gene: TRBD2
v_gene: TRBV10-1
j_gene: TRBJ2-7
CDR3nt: TGCGCCAGCAGTGAGTCGGTGGGAGCGGGAGTGGGGGAGCAGTACTTC
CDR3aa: CASSESVGAGVGEQYF

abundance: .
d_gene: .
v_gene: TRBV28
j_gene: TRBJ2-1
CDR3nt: TGTGCCAGCAGTGACCTAGGTTCCAATGAGCAGTTCTTC
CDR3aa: CASSDLGSNEQFF

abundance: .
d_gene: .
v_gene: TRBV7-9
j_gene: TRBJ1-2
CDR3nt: TGTGCCAGCAGCCCCGCCCGTCGACGCCGCTACACCTTC
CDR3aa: CASSPARRRRYTF

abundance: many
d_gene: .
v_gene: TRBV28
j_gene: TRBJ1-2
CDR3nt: TGTGCCAGCAGTTTGAACAGGGTTAACTATGGCTACACCTTC
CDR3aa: CASSLNRVNYGYTF

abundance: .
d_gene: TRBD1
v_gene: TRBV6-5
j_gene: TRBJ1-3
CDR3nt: TGTGCCAGCAGACAGGGGAACACCATATATTTT
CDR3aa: CASRQGNTIYF

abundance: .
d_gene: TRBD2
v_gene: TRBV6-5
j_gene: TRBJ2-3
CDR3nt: TGTGCCAGCAGTTACCTAGCGGGAGGGGCAGATACGCAGTATTTT
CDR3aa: CASSYLAGGADTQYF

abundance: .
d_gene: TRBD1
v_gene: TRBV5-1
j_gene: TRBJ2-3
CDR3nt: TGCGCCAGCAATCCGGGACAGACAGATACGCAGTATTTT
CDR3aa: CASNPGQTDTQYF

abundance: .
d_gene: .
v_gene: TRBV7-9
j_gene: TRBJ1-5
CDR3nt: TGTGCCAGCAGCGTCGGGACACCTCATCAGCCCCAGCATTTT
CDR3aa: CASSVGTPHQPQHF

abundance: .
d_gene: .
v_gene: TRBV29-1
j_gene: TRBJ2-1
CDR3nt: TGCAGCGCGGAGGGACAGCCCGACAATGAGCAGTTCTTC
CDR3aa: CSAEGQPDNEQFF

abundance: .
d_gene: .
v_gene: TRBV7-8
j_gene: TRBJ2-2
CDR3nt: TGTGCCAGCAGCTTACGGGCCAGCCCTCTCCGGGAGCTGTTTTTT
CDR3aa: CASSLRASPLRELFF

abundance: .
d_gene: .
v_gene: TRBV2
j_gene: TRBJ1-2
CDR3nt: .
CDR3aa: CASSTSDYGYTF

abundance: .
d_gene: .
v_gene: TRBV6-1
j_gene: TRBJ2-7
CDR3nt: TGTGCCAGCAGTGAAACACTCACCTTGGACGAGCAGTACTTC
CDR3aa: CASSETLTLDEQYF

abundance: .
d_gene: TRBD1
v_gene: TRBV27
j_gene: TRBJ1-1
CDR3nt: TGTGCCAGCAGTCAAGACAGGGACACTGAAGCTTTCTTT
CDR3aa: CASSQDRDTEAFF

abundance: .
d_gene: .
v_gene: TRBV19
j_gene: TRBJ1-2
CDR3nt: TGTGCCACCCAGGACAGCCTTTATGGCTACACCTTC
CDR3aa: CATQDSLYGYTF

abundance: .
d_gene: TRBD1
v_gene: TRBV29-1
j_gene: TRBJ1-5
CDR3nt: TGCAGCGTGGGGACAGGGGACAATCAGCCCCAGCATTTT
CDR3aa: CSVGTGDNQPQHF

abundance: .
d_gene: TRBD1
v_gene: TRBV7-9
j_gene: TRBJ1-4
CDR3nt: TGTGCCAGCAGCTCAGGGGGCGGGAAGGGACTGTTTTTT
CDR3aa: CASSSGGGKGLFF

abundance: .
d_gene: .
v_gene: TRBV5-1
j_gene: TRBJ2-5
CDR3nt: TGCGCCAGCAGCTTGACCGGGACCCAAGAGACCCAGTACTTC
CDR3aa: CASSLTGTQETQYF

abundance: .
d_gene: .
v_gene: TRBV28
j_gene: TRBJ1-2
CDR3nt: TGTGCCAGCAGTTTATTGAGGCAGTCCTATGGCTACACCTTC
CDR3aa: CASSLLRQSYGYTF

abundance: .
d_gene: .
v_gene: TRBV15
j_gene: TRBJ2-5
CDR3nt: TGTGCCACCAGCAGAGATCTGGGGGGGCAAGGGGAGGAAGAGACCCAGTACTTC
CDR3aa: CATSRDLGGQGEEETQYF

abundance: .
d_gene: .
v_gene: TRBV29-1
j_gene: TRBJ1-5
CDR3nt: TGCAGCGCCTCTGGCGGGGCAAATCAGCCCCAGCATTTT
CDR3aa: CSASGGANQPQHF

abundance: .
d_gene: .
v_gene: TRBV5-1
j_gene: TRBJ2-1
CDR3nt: TGCGCCAGCAGCTTGGATCGGGGTTCCTACAATGAGCAGTTCTTC
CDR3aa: CASSLDRGSYNEQFF

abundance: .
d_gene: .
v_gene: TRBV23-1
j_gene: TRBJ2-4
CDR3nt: TGCGCCAGCAGTCAAGTAACAGCCAAAAACATTCAGTACTTC
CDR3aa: CASSQVTAKNIQYF

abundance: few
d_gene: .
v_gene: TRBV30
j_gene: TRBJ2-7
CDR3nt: TGTGCCTGGGGCCCGGGGCTAACCCCATCCTACGAGCAGTACTTC
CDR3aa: CAWGPGLTPSYEQYF

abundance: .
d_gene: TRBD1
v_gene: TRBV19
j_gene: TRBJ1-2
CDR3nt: TGTGCCAGTAGGCGGGACAGGCGCTATGGCTACACCTTC
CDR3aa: CASRRDRRYGYTF

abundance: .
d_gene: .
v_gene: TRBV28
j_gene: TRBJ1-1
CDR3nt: TGTGCCAGCAGTTTACAGGACGGAAAGAACACTGAAGCTTTCTTT
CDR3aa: CASSLQDGKNTEAFF

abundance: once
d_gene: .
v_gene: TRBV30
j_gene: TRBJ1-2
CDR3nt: TGTGCCTGGAGTGTAGCACAGTACTATGGCTACACCTTC
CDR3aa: CAWSVAQYYGYTF

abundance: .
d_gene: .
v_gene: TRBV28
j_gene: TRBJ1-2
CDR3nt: TGTGCCAGCAGGCTGACGGAGAACTATGGCTACACCTTC
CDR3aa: CASRLTENYGYTF

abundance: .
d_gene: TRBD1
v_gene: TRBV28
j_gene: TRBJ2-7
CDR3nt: TGTGCCAGCAGGGCGACAGGGGGGCCCTACGAGCAGTACTTC
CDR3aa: CASRATGGPYEQYF

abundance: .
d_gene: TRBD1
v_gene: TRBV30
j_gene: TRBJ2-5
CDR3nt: TGTGCCTTCGATAGGACAGGGGCAGAGACCCAGTACTTC
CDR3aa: CAFDRTGAETQYF